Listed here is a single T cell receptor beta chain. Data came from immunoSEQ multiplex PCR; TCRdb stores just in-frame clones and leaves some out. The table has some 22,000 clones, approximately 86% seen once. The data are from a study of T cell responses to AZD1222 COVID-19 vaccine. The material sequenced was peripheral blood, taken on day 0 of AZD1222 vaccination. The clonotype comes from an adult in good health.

Here the CDR3 reads CASSQDFYEKLFF. DNA for the CDR3: TGTGCCAGCAGCCAAGACTTCTATGAAAAACTGTTTTTT. V is TRBV4-2 and J is TRBJ1-4, with unresolved D. V was pared by 0 bases and J by 6 bases, with 5 bases between. Per the germline V gene, CDR1 is LGHNA and CDR2 is YNFKEQ. CDR3 size: 13 residues.